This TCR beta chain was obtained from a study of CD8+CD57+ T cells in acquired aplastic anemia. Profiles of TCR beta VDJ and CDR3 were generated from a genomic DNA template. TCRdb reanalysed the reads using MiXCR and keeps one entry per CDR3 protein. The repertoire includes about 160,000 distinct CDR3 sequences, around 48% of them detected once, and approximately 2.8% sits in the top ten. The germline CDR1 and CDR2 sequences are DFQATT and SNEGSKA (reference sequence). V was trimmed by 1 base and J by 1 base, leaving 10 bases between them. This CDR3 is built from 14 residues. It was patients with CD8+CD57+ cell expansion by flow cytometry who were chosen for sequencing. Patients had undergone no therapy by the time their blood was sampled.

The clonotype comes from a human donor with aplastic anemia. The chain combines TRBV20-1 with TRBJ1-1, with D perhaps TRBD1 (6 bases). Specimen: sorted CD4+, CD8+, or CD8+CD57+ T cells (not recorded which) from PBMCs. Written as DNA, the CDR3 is TGCAGTGCTAGAGCTCCAGGGGAGAACACTGAAGCTTTCTTT. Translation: CSARAPGENTEAFF.